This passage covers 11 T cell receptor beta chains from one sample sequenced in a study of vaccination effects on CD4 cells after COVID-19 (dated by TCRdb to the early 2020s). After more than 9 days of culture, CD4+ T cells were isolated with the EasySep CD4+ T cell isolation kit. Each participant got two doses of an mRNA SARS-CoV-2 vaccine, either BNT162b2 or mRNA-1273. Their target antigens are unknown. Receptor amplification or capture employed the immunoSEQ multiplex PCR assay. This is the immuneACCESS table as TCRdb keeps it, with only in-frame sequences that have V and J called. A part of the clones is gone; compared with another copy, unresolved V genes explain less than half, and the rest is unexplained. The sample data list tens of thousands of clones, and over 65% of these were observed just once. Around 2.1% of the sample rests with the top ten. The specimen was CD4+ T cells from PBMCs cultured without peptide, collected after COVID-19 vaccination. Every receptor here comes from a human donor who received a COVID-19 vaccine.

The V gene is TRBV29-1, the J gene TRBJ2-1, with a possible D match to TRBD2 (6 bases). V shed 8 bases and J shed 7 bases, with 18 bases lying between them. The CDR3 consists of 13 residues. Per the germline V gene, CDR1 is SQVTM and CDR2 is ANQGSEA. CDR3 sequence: CSLRRGTANEQFF. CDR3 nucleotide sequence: TGCAGCCTACGCCGGGGGACGGCGAATGAGCAGTTCTTC.

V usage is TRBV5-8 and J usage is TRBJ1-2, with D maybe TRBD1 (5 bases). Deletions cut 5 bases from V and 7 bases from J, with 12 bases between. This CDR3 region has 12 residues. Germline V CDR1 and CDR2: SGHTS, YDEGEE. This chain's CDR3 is CASRQVLLGYTF. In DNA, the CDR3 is TGTGCCAGCAGACAGGTTCTTCTTGGCTACACCTTC.

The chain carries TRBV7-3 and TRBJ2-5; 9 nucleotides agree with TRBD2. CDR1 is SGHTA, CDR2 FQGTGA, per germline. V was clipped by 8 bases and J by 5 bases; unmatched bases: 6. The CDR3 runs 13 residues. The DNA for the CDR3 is TGTGCCAGCGCGGGGGGGGTATCTGAGACCCAGTACTTC. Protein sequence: CASAGGVSETQYF.

The CDR3 DNA is TGTGCCAGCTCACCAACAGGGGTCCCCTACGAGCAGTACGTC. Translation gives CASSPTGVPYEQYV. The V and J genes are TRBV18 and TRBJ2-7; 7 nucleotides agree with TRBD1. The CDR3 loop spans 14 amino acids. Trimming took 2 bases from V and 2 from J; bases not matched to a gene: 3. Germline assignment: CDR1 KGHSH and CDR2 LQKENI.

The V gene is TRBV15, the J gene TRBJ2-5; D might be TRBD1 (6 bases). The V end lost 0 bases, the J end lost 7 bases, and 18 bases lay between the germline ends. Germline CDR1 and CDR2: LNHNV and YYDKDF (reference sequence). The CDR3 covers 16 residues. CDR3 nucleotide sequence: TGTGCCACCAGCAGAGATTGGGGGACACTAGACGTGACCCAGTACTTC. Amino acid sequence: CATSRDWGTLDVTQYF.

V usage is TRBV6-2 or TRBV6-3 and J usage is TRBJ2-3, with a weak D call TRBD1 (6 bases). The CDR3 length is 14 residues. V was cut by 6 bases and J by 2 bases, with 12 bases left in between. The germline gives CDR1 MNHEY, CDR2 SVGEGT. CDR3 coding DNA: TGTGCCAGCAGCCTCGGACAGCCCACAGATACGCAGTATTTT. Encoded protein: CASSLGQPTDTQYF.

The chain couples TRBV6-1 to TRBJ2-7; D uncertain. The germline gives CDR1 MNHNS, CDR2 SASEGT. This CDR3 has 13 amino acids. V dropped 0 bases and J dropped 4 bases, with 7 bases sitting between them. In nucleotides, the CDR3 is TGTGCCAGCAGTGAAGCACGAGGATACGAGCAGTACGTC. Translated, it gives CASSEARGYEQYV.

CDR3 residues: CASSTRQGNTEAFF. In DNA form, the CDR3 reads TGTGCCAGCTCAACGAGACAGGGGAACACTGAAGCTTTCTTT. The J gene is TRBJ1-1, the V gene TRBV18; 7 nucleotides align to TRBD1. The CDR3 is made up of 14 amino acids. After removal of 5 bases from V and 1 base from J, the junction contained 4 bases not matched to a gene. Germline V gene lookup returns CDR1 KGHSH and CDR2 LQKENI.

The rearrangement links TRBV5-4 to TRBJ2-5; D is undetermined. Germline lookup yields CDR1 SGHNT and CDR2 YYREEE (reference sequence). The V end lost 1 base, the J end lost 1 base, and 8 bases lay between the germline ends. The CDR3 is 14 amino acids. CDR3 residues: CASSLFSVQETQYF. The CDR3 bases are TGTGCCAGCAGCTTGTTCTCAGTCCAAGAGACCCAGTACTTC. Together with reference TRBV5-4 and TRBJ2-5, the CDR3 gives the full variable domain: ETGVTQSPTHLIKTRGQQVTLRCSSQSGHNTVSWYQQALGQGPQFIFQYYREEENGRGNFPPRFSGLQFPNYSSELNVNALELDDSALYLCASSLFSVQETQYFGPGTRLLVL.

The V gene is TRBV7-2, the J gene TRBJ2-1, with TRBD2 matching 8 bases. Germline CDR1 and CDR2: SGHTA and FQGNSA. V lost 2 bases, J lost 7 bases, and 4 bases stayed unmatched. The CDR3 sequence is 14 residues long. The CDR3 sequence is CASSLSGGLNEQFF. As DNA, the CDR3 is TGTGCCAGCAGCTTATCGGGGGGGCTTAATGAGCAGTTCTTC.

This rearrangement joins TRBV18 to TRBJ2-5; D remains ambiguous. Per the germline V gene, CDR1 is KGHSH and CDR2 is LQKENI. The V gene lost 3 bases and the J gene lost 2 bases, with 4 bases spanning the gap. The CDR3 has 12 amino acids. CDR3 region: CASSPYQETQYF. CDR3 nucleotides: TGTGCCAGCTCACCCTATCAAGAGACCCAGTACTTC. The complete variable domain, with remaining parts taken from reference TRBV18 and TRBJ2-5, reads NAGVMQNPRHLVRRRGQEARLRCSPMKGHSHVYWYRQLPEEGLKFMVYLQKENIIDESGMPKERFSAEFPKEGPSILRIQQVVRGDSAAYFCASSPYQETQYFGPGTRLLVL.